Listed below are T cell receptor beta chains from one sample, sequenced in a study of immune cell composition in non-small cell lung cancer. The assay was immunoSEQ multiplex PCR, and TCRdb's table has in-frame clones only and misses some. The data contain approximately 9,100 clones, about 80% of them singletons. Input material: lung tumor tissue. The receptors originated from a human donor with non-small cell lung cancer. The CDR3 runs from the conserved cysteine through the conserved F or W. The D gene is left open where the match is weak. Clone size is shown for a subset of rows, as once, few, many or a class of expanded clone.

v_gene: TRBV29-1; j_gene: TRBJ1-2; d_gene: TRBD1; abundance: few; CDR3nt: TGCAGCGGGTCCGGGACAGGGTTTTTCGGCTACACCTTC; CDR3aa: CSGSGTGFFGYTF
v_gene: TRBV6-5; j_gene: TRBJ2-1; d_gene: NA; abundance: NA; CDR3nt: TGTGCCAGCAGTTACTCTGGCGGCCCCTCCTACAATGAGCAGTTCTTC; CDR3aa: CASSYSGGPSYNEQFF
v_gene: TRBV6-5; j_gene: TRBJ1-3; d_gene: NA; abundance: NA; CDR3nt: TGTGCCAGCAGTAAGGAGGGCTTTGGAAACACCATATATTTT; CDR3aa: CASSKEGFGNTIYF
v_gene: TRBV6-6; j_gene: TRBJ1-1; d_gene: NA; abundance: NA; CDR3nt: TGTGCCAGCAGCTTTAGGGGGGGGATCGCTGAAGCTTTCTTT; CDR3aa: CASSFRGGIAEAFF
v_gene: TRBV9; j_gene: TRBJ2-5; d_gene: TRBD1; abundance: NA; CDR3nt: TGTGCCAGCAGCGGGACGACAGGGACGGATTGGGAGACCCAGTACTTC; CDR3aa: CASSGTTGTDWETQYF
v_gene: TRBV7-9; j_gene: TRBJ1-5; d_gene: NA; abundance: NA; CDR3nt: TGTGCCAGCAGCCAAGGAGGGGTTGGTCAGCCCCAGCATTTT; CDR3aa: CASSQGGVGQPQHF
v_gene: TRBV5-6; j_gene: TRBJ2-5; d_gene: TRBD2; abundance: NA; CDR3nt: TGTGCCAGCAGCTCTACCCTCGGACTAGCGGGAGCCGAGACCCAGTACTTC; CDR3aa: CASSSTLGLAGAETQYF
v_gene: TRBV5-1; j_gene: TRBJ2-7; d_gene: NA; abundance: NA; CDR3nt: TGCGCCAGCAGCTTGTACCAGCCAGGGCGGGACGAGCAGTACTTC; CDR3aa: CASSLYQPGRDEQYF
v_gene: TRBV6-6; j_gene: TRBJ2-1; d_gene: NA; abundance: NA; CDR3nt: TGTGCCAGCAGTTACTCAGAGGGCTACAATGAGCAGTTCTTC; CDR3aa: CASSYSEGYNEQFF
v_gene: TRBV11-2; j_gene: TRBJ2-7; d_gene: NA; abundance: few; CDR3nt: TGTGCCAGCGAGGGAGAGGGCTCCTACGAGCAGTACTTC; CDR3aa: CASEGEGSYEQYF
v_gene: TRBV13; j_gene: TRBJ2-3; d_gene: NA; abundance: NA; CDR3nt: TGTGCCAGCAGCCTGGCCAGGGTGGTGGGGACAGATACGCAGTATTTT; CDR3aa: CASSLARVVGTDTQYF
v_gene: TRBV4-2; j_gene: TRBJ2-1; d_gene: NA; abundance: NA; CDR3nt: TGTGCCAGCAGCCAAGTTCAGGGGGGCGGTCTCAATGAGCAGTTCTTC; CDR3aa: CASSQVQGGGLNEQFF
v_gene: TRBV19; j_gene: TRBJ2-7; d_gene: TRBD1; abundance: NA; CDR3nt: TGTGCCAGCCGGGACAGGGGTTTCGAGCAGTACTTC; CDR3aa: CASRDRGFEQYF
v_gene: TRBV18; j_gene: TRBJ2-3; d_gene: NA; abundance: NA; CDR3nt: TGTGCCAGCTCCGCAGTGAAGGACACAGATACGCAGTATTTT; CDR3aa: CASSAVKDTDTQYF
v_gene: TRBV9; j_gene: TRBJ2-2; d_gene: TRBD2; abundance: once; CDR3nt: TGTGCCAGCAGCCCCCCTAGCGGGAGGAACACCGGGGAGCTGTTTTTT; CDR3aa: CASSPPSGRNTGELFF
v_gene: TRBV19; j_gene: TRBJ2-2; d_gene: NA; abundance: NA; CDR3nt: TGTGCCAGTAGAACGGAGATCCCCACCGGGGAGCTGTTTTTT; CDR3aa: CASRTEIPTGELFF
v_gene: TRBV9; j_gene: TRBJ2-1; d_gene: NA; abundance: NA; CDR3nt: TGTGCCAGCAGCGGACTAGCCTACAATGAGCAGTTCTTC; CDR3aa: CASSGLAYNEQFF
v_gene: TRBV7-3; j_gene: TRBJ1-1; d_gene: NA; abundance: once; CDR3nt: TGTGCCAGCAGCCTACACAGGAACACTGAAGCTTTCTTT; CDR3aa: CASSLHRNTEAFF
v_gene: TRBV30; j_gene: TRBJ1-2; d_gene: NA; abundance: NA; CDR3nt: TGTGCCTGGAGTGAGGAGAACTATGGCTACACCTTC; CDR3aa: CAWSEENYGYTF
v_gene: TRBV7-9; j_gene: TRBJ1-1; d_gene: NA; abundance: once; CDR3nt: TGTGCCAGCAGTTCCGGCGAGGGGGTTGGGGCTTTCTTT; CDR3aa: CASSSGEGVGAFF
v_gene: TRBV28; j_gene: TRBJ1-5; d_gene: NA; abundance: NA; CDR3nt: TGTGCCAGCAGGCCCCGGGCGGGGGGGAGGCAGCCCCAGCATTTT; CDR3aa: CASRPRAGGRQPQHF
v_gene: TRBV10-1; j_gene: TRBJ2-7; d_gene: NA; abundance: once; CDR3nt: TGCGCCAGCGGGGGAAACGGCTACGAGCAGTACTTC; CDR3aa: CASGGNGYEQYF
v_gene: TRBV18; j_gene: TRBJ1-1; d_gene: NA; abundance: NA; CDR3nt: TGTGCCAGCTCACCTTACAAGGGGAACACTGAAGCTTTCTTT; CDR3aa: CASSPYKGNTEAFF
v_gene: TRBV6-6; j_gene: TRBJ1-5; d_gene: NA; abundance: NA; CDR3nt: TGTGCCAGCAGTTACTCGCAGGTTCAGCCCCAGCATTTT; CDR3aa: CASSYSQVQPQHF
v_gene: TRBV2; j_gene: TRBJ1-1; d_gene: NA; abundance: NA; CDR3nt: TGTGCCAGCAGTAACCGCCTTGAAGCTTTCTTT; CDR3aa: CASSNRLEAFF